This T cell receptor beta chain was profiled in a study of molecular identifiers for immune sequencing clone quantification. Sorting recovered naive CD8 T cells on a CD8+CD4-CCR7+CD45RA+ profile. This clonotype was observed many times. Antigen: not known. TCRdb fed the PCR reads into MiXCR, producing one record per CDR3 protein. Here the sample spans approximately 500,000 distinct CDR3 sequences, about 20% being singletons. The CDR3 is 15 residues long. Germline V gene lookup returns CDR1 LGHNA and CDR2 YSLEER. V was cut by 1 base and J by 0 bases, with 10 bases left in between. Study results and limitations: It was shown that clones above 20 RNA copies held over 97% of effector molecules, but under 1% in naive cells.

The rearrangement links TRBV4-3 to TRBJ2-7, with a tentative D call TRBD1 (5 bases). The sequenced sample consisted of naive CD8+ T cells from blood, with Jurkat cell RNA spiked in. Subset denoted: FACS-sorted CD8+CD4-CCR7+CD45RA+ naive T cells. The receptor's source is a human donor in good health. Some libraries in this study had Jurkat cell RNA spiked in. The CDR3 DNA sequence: TGCGCCAGCAGCCAAGGACAGTCCAGCTCCTACGAGCAGTACTTC. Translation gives CASSQGQSSSYEQYF.